The 8 T cell receptor beta chains in this list originate from one sample, sequenced in a study of circulating and synovial CD4+ cells in juvenile arthritis. The protocol was immunoSEQ multiplex PCR, while the TCRdb copy is restricted to in-frame clones and leaves out a portion. The repertoire holds tens of thousands of clones, with 95% as singletons. Sequenced input: CD4+ T cells from blood. The receptors originated from a human donor with juvenile idiopathic arthritis.

V is TRBV7-8 and J is TRBJ1-5, with 7 bases lining up with TRBD1. V trimming: 7 bases; J trimming: 4 bases; junction bases outside the gene matches: 4. There are 13 residues in the CDR3. The germline gives CDR1 SGHVS, CDR2 FQNEAQ. CDR3 sequence: CASKAGGNQPQHF. CDR3 sequence (DNA): TGTGCCAGCAAGGCAGGGGGAAATCAGCCCCAGCATTTT.

This chain connects TRBV19 to TRBJ1-5; D uncertain. The CDR3 loop spans 16 amino acids. The V gene lost 5 bases and the J gene lost 0 bases, with 14 bases spanning the gap. Germline lookup yields CDR1 LNHDA and CDR2 SQIVND (reference sequence). For the CDR3, the DNA is TGTGCCAGTAGTCGCGGGAGCGCCTATAGCAATCAGCCCCAGCATTTT. Translated: CASSRGSAYSNQPQHF.

This rearrangement joins TRBV15 to TRBJ2-3; TRBD2 matches at 10 bases. The trim removed 0 bases at V and 2 bases at J, leaving 8 bases unmatched. The CDR3 sequence is 18 residues long. Germline V gene lookup returns CDR1 LNHNV and CDR2 YYDKDF (reference sequence). The CDR3 region has the DNA TGTGCCACCAGCAGAGATCGGGCTAGCGGGGGATACACAGATACGCAGTATTTT. Its protein product is CATSRDRASGGYTDTQYF.

V usage is TRBV4-1 and J usage is TRBJ2-2, with TRBD1 identical over 7 bases. The CDR3 spans 20 residues. Germline assignment: CDR1 MGHRA and CDR2 YSYEKL. J was trimmed by 3 bases and V by 1 base; bases with no gene match: 17. The CDR3 DNA is TGCGCCAGCAGCCAAGTCTTCTCTCGGACGGGACAGCTGTACACCGGGGAGCTGTTTTTT. Amino acids: CASSQVFSRTGQLYTGELFF.

The genes are TRBV27 and TRBJ2-3, with no clear D. Between the trimmed V and J ends, which lost 0 bases and 5 bases, there was a span of 6 bases. There are 13 residues in the CDR3. Looked up from germline, CDR1 is MNHEY and CDR2 is SMNVEV (reference sequence). CDR3 in amino acids: CASSLSPRDTQYF. CDR3 in DNA: TGTGCCAGCAGTTTATCCCCCAGAGATACGCAGTATTTT.

This chain uses TRBV19 with TRBJ2-7, with 13 nucleotides matching TRBD2. Germline-derived CDR1 and CDR2 are LNHDA and SQIVND (reference sequence). This CDR3 has 15 amino acids. With V trimmed by 4 bases and J by 3 bases, 3 bases remained unmatched. The CDR3 region is CASSTRTSGGYEQYF. Here the CDR3 DNA reads TGTGCCAGTAGTACAAGGACTAGCGGGGGCTACGAGCAGTACTTC.

The CDR3 is CASSEGQRSGNTIYF. The CDR3 nucleotides are TGTGCCAGCAGTGAAGGACAGCGCTCTGGAAACACCATATATTTT. The chain couples TRBV6-1 to TRBJ1-3; TRBD1 might be the D (5 bases). The germline V gene has CDR1 MNHNS and CDR2 SASEGT. The CDR3 is 15 residues long. With 1 base removed from V and 0 bases from J, the gap between germline ends came to 7 bases.

The rearrangement links TRBV7-6 to TRBJ1-5, with a weak D call TRBD1 (5 bases). Germline V CDR1 and CDR2: SGHVS, FNYEAQ. CDR3 size: 16 residues. V lost 1 base to trimming and J lost 2 bases, with 12 bases between them. The CDR3 is CASSLGRGSGNQPQHF. As DNA, the CDR3 is TGTGCCAGCAGCTTAGGCCGGGGGTCGGGCAATCAGCCCCAGCATTTT.